The clone carrying this T cell receptor beta chain was recorded at least ten times. Its target is unknown. As to time point: longitudinal time-point 3. These data come from a study of neurological immune-mediated disorders. Germline loops: CDR1 SGDLS, CDR2 YYNGEE. CDR3 length: 16 amino acids. Trimming shortened V by 0 bases and J by 6 bases, and 15 bases separated the two germline ends. The cDNA came from 5'RACE with 10-nucleotide random UMIs. TCRdb reprocessed the 5' RACE reads via MiXCR and lists one record per CDR3 protein. The table has some 80,000 distinct CDR3 sequences, roughly 4.3% seen once. Whole-study findings and limits: When the repertoires were sorted by phylogenetic grouping, those of 18 of 34 multiple sclerosis patients ended up in one related-CDR3 cluster, a possible signature. Expansion of TCR clones was greatest in HTLV-1-associated myelopathy and smallest in multiple sclerosis, where it fell below that of healthy controls.

V usage is TRBV9 and J usage is TRBJ2-2; perhaps TRBD2 as D (6 bases). Sequencing was performed on PBMCs. This sequence originates from a woman in her sixties or seventies with multiple sclerosis. This CDR3 reads CASSVALAAGPGELFF. CDR3 nucleotides: TGTGCCAGCAGCGTAGCTCTGGCGGCGGGACCCGGGGAGCTGTTTTTT.